The sequence of this T cell receptor (beta chain) was determined in a study of OX40 agonist ivuxolimab in advanced cancers. About the study: One hepatocellular carcinoma and two cutaneous melanoma patients partially responded. Study-wide results and caveats: Which antigen the expanded peripheral T cells recognized is unknown. Blood T cells, both CD4+ and CD8+, expanded clonally by week 6 at 0.1 to 3.0 mg/kg.

Assay: immunoSEQ multiplex PCR; the TCRdb copy retains only in-frame clones and omits some. The data show some 70,000 clones, nearly 90% seen once. V was clipped by 4 bases and J by 3 bases; unmatched bases: 14. CDR1 is MNHEY and CDR2 is SMNVEV in the germline V gene (reference sequence). CDR3 size: 17 residues. In regard to this clone: Its antigen is undetermined.

Sample: CD4+ or CD8+ T cells sorted from blood, taken in a trial of the OX40 agonist ivuxolimab. The clonotype comes from an adult with an advanced solid tumor such as melanoma, head and neck, liver or kidney cancer. The chain combines TRBV27 with TRBJ1-2; TRBD1 agrees at 7 bases. CDR3 coding DNA: TGTGCCAGCAGTTCACCCGGGAGGAGGGGGCTGGACTATGGCTACACCTTC. Protein sequence: CASSSPGRRGLDYGYTF.